Below, 28 T cell receptor beta chains from the same sample are listed, as sequenced in a study of blood T cell repertoires in COVID-19. Using immunoSEQ multiplex PCR, the repertoire was profiled, and TCRdb retains in-frame clones only, with some absent. The table has about 200,000 clones, roughly nine tenths seen once. The material sequenced was PBMCs or T cells enriched from blood (not recorded which). The receptors shown here come from a woman between 40 and 50 years old in a cohort exposed to, infected with or recovered from COVID-19 (not recorded which).

The V gene is TRBV5-5, the J gene TRBJ2-7; D is ambiguous. V was trimmed by 0 bases and J by 5 bases, leaving 9 bases between them. The length of the CDR3 is 13 residues. CDR1 is SGHKS, CDR2 YYEKEE, per germline (reference sequence). The CDR3 DNA reads as TGTGCCAGCAGCTTGGCCAAGAGGAACGAGCAGTACTTC. This encodes CASSLAKRNEQYF.

J is TRBJ1-5 and V is TRBV4-1; D call uncertain. The V gene lost 3 bases and the J gene lost 0 bases, with 9 bases spanning the gap. There are 15 residues in the CDR3. Germline CDR1 MGHRA, CDR2 YSYEKL. Written as DNA, the CDR3 is TGCGCCAGCAGCCACCGTGAACATAGCAATCAGCCCCAGCATTTT. It specifies CASSHREHSNQPQHF.

Here the CDR3 reads CASSTRQGRNSPLHF. As DNA, the CDR3 is TGTGCCAGCAGCACAAGACAGGGCAGGAATTCACCCCTCCACTTT. The chain has TRBV3-1 (or the pseudogene TRBV3-2) and TRBJ1-6; 7 bases are shared with TRBD1. The CDR3 is 15 residues long. Germline V lookup: CDR1 LGHDT, CDR2 YNNKEL (reference sequence). V trimming: 5 bases; J trimming: 7 bases; junction bases outside the gene matches: 8.

This clone has a single count. This chain joins TRBV6-5 and TRBJ1-2, with 7 bases that match TRBD1. This CDR3 region has 14 residues. V was pared by 6 bases and J by 2 bases, with 6 bases of the junction left unmatched. Germline V CDR1 and CDR2: MNHEY, SVGAGI. Written as DNA, the CDR3 is TGTGCCAGCAGCGACAACAGGGGAAACTATGGCTACACCTTC. Its protein is CASSDNRGNYGYTF.

This clone was detected a few times. The chain uses TRBV28 and TRBJ1-6, with D perhaps matching TRBD1 (5 bases). Germline assignment: CDR1 MDHEN and CDR2 SYDVKM. This CDR3 comprises 22 residues. V was cut by 3 bases and J by 9 bases, with 36 bases left in between. CDR3 coding DNA: TGTGCCAGCAGTTTCGGTCCTAGGGGCCCCGTTCAAACCCCCCTCTCGGGTTCACCCCTCCACTTT. Translated, it gives CASSFGPRGPVQTPLSGSPLHF.

V usage is TRBV9 and J usage is TRBJ1-2; tentatively, D is TRBD1 (6 bases). CDR3 length: 18 residues. The germline V gene encodes CDR1 SGDLS and CDR2 YYNGEE. Trimming took off 2 bases at V and 1 base at J, with 21 bases between the two ends. CDR3 residues: CASSVARGGGKDNYGYTF. The DNA for the CDR3 is TGTGCCAGCAGCGTGGCCAGGGGTGGCGGCAAAGATAACTATGGCTACACCTTC.

DNA of the CDR3: TGCGCCAGCAGTCCATCAGGGGGGCGCTCCTACGAGCAGTACTTC. Translating gives CASSPSGGRSYEQYF. The chain links TRBV5-1 to TRBJ2-7; the D gene is possibly TRBD1 (7 bases). The length of the CDR3 is 15 residues. V dropped 5 bases and J dropped 0 bases, with 15 bases sitting between them. The germline V gene has CDR1 SGHRS and CDR2 YFSETQ.

CDR3 bases: TGTGCCAGCAGTGAAGAGGGCAGGGCTGGAAACACCATATATTTT. Translated, it gives CASSEEGRAGNTIYF. The rearrangement uses TRBV2 and TRBJ1-3; possible D gene TRBD1, 5 bases. Germline V gene data show CDR1 as SNHLY and CDR2 as FYNNEI. The CDR3 runs 15 residues. V was trimmed by 1 base and J by 2 bases, leaving 9 bases between them.

The chain joins TRBV10-3 to TRBJ1-5; TRBD1 agrees at 8 bases. J lost 6 bases, V lost 11 bases, and 9 bases had no gene match. CDR3 size: 13 residues. Germline CDR1 reads ENHRY; CDR2 reads SYGVKD. CDR3 sequence (DNA): TGTGCCGCGCAATCAGGGGGCGGTCAGCCCCAGCATTTT. This encodes CAAQSGGGQPQHF.

The chain couples TRBV27 to TRBJ2-4; TRBD1 aligns across 7 bases. Germline V gene lookup returns CDR1 MNHEY and CDR2 SMNVEV (reference sequence). CDR3 length: 16 residues. Trimming removed 1 base from V and 0 bases from J; junction bases left unmatched: 3. The CDR3 reads CASSLFQGVAKNIQYF. CDR3 DNA: TGTGCCAGCAGTTTATTCCAGGGGGTAGCCAAAAACATTCAGTACTTC.

This chain uses TRBV2 with TRBJ1-3, with a weak D call TRBD1 (5 bases). The germline CDR1 and CDR2 sequences are SNHLY and FYNNEI. Trimming stripped 3 bases from V and 9 bases from J, with 9 bases between. The CDR3 runs to 12 residues. The CDR3 loop reads CASSDPGVTIYF. The CDR3 region has the DNA TGTGCCAGCAGTGACCCGGGGGTCACCATATATTTT.

The gene calls are TRBV2 and TRBJ2-5; TRBD1 matches at 7 bases. The CDR3 runs 14 residues. V shed 6 bases and J 0 bases; nucleotides not matched to a gene: 4. Germline V gene lookup returns CDR1 SNHLY and CDR2 FYNNEI. The CDR3 loop reads CASSMDRHQETQYF. The DNA for the CDR3 is TGTGCCAGCAGCATGGACAGGCACCAAGAGACCCAGTACTTC.

The chain employs TRBV6-5 and TRBJ2-3; TRBD2 is a possible D gene (6 bases). V was pared by 8 bases and J by 2 bases, with 8 bases between. Germline assignment: CDR1 MNHEY and CDR2 SVGAGI. The CDR3 consists of 12 residues. The DNA for the CDR3 is TGTGCCAGCCGGGACTTCACAGATACGCAGTATTTT. It encodes CASRDFTDTQYF.

V usage is TRBV11-3 and J usage is TRBJ2-2; 14 nucleotides match TRBD2. J gave up 1 base and V 3 bases, and 1 base lay outside the gene matches. CDR1 is SGHNT and CDR2 is YENEEA in the germline V gene. This CDR3 spans 17 amino acids. CDR3 bases: TGTGCCAGCAGCTTCGGACTAGCGGGGGGGAACACCGGGGAGCTGTTTTTT. As protein: CASSFGLAGGNTGELFF.

This rearrangement joins TRBV30 to TRBJ2-2, with a possible D match to TRBD2 (5 bases). This CDR3 is built from 17 residues. In germline, CDR1 is GTSNPN, CDR2 SVGIG (reference sequence). With 0 bases removed from V and 7 bases from J, the gap between germline ends came to 21 bases. In DNA, the CDR3 is TGTGCCTGGAGTGTATCATTTCTGCGGCTAGCTAGCGGGGAGCTGTTTTTT. It codes for CAWSVSFLRLASGELFF.

V is TRBV12-3 or TRBV12-4 and J is TRBJ2-7; D remains ambiguous. Trimming cost V 2 bases and J 6 bases, with 11 bases left between them. The CDR3 is made up of 13 amino acids. CDR3 in amino acids: CASSLRGMSEQYF. The DNA of the CDR3 is TGTGCCAGCAGTTTACGTGGTATGAGCGAGCAGTACTTC.

The genes are TRBV2 and TRBJ1-2, with D possibly TRBD1 on 5 matching bases. Germline loops: CDR1 SNHLY, CDR2 FYNNEI. The CDR3 is made up of 15 amino acids. Trimming pared 6 bases from V and 5 bases from J, leaving 19 bases between. The CDR3 DNA is TGTGCCAGCAGAACTTCCGGACAACTATGGTATGGCTACACCTTC. Amino acids: CASRTSGQLWYGYTF.

The rearrangement uses TRBV9 and TRBJ2-3; 11 nucleotides match TRBD2. J lost 1 base, V lost 4 bases, and 11 bases had no gene match. The length of the CDR3 is 18 residues. Germline lookup yields CDR1 SGDLS and CDR2 YYNGEE. The CDR3 region is CASSLRPMTSGGTDTQYF. The DNA for the CDR3 is TGTGCCAGCAGCCTACGCCCGATGACTAGCGGGGGCACAGATACGCAGTATTTT.

The chain employs TRBV19 and TRBJ1-2; D not certain. V lost 1 base and J 5 bases, leaving 8 bases between the germline ends. CDR3 length equals 13 residues. Germline-derived CDR1 and CDR2 are LNHDA and SQIVND (reference sequence). CDR3 in DNA: TGTGCCAGTAGTATAGCCCAGGAATATGGCTACACCTTC. As protein: CASSIAQEYGYTF.

The V and J genes are TRBV9 and TRBJ1-2; 8 positions agree with TRBD1. The germline CDR1 and CDR2 sequences are SGDLS and YYNGEE. Trimming at V came to 0 bases and at J to 5 bases, leaving 6 bases not matched to a gene. This CDR3 comprises 15 residues. As DNA, the CDR3 is TGTGCCAGCAGCGTAGCTGGACAGGGTTTGTATGGCTACACCTTC. Its translation: CASSVAGQGLYGYTF.

This sequence joins TRBV11-2 and TRBJ2-3, with D uncertain. The germline V gene encodes CDR1 SGHAT and CDR2 FQNNGV. V lost 1 base to trimming and J lost 2 bases, with 10 bases between them. The CDR3 totals 15 residues. CDR3 loop: CASSLVYSPTDTQYF. CDR3 coding DNA: TGTGCCAGCAGCTTAGTTTACTCCCCCACAGATACGCAGTATTTT.

The chain has TRBV13 and TRBJ1-2, with TRBD1 matching 8 bases. With V trimmed by 5 bases and J by 4 bases, 6 bases remained unmatched. CDR3 length: 14 amino acids. Germline CDR1 is PRHDT and CDR2 is FYEKMQ (reference sequence). The CDR3 loop is CASSPGQGSYGYTF. CDR3 DNA: TGTGCCAGCAGCCCCGGACAGGGAAGCTATGGCTACACCTTC.

The rearrangement uses TRBV6-5 and TRBJ2-1; TRBD1 matches at 10 bases. The V segment lost 6 bases and the J segment 4 bases; nucleotides outside the gene matches: 6. The CDR3 covers 15 residues. From germline, CDR1 is MNHEY and CDR2 SVGAGI. The CDR3 is CASSVTGGGYNEQFF. In DNA, the CDR3 is TGTGCCAGCAGCGTGACAGGGGGCGGATACAATGAGCAGTTCTTC.

The chain combines TRBV19 with TRBJ2-3; TRBD2 is a possible D gene (6 bases). Germline V gene data show CDR1 as LNHDA and CDR2 as SQIVND (reference sequence). The CDR3 runs 14 residues. V lost 5 bases, J lost 1 base, and 10 bases lay in between. The CDR3 spells CASSWDSRTDTQYF. CDR3 sequence (DNA): TGTGCCAGTAGTTGGGACTCCCGCACAGATACGCAGTATTTT.

This clone has a handful of counts. CDR3 nucleotide sequence: TGTGCCAGCAGCGAGCTCAGGGATACTGAAGCTTTCTTT. Translated, it gives CASSELRDTEAFF. The gene calls are TRBV2 and TRBJ1-1, with D perhaps matching TRBD1 (5 bases). The ends were cut back, 6 bases at V and 5 bases at J, with 13 bases in the middle. The CDR3 consists of 13 residues. The germline gives CDR1 SNHLY, CDR2 FYNNEI.

J is TRBJ2-7 and V is TRBV10-3, with 7 positions matching TRBD1. Trimming at V came to 4 bases and at J to 3 bases, leaving 0 bases not matched to a gene. Germline assignment: CDR1 ENHRY and CDR2 SYGVKD. CDR3 length equals 12 residues. The CDR3 coding sequence is TGTGCCATCAGTGGACAGGGCTACGAGCAGTACTTC. The encoded protein is CAISGQGYEQYF.

The chain joins TRBV4-1 to TRBJ2-3, with D possibly being TRBD2 (6 bases). The ends were cut back, 1 base at V and 2 bases at J, with 10 bases in the middle. This CDR3 comprises 15 residues. Germline V gene lookup returns CDR1 MGHRA and CDR2 YSYEKL. For the CDR3, the DNA is TGCGCCAGCAGCCAAGGGATAGCGGCCACAGATACGCAGTATTTT. Translating gives CASSQGIAATDTQYF.

V and J are TRBV6-2 or TRBV6-3 and TRBJ2-2, with a tentative D call TRBD1 (5 bases). Germline V CDR1 and CDR2: MNHEY, SVGEGT. The germline V and J ends were trimmed by 4 bases and 3 bases, with 9 bases remaining between them. The CDR3 loop spans 14 amino acids. The CDR3 reads CASSSGHHTGELFF. The CDR3 nucleotides read TGTGCCAGCAGTTCCGGACATCACACCGGGGAGCTGTTTTTT.